This T cell receptor beta chain was sequenced for a study of OX40 agonist ivuxolimab in advanced cancers. Regarding the research as a whole: The costimulatory receptor OX40 (CD134) was targeted by ivuxolimab, a fully human IgG2 agonistic monoclonal antibody. Partial responses occurred in three dose-escalation patients: two with cutaneous melanoma and one with hepatocellular carcinoma. The purpose of peripheral TCRbeta sequencing was to test whether ivuxolimab changed TCR sequence diversity and led to clonal T-cell expansion. Prior anti-PD-1, anti-PD-L1 or anti-CTLA-4 therapy was permitted, and checkpoint inhibitors had been received by around 40% of dose-escalation patients. Intravenous ivuxolimab was administered to patients every 2 weeks at six dose levels: 0.01, 0.1, 0.3, 1.5, 3 and 10 mg/kg. Of the 52 patients in dose escalation, around 20 had hepatocellular carcinoma, about 15 had melanoma, 9 had renal cell carcinoma and 9 had head and neck cancer. The paper reports the monotherapy dose-escalation portion (N of about 52 patients) of the phase I ivuxolimab trial. In the dose-escalation cohort, 65% to 90% of patients were male, and the mean age was roughly 60 years, with a range of about 23 to 85. Broader findings and caveats from the paper: The antigen specificity of the peripheral T cells that underwent clonal expansion was not determined. In partial responders in the 0.1-3.0 mg/kg groups, normalized peripheral clonal expansion was found to be among the lowest, especially among CD8+ T cells. At doses from 0.1 to 3.0 mg/kg, clonal expansion was seen in both CD4+ and CD8+ blood T cells between baseline and week 6. Low levels of normalized T-cell clonal expansion were also shown by some nonresponding patients. After ivuxolimab, more expanded clones were found on average in CD8+ T cells than in CD4+ T cells.

Patients with autoimmune disease history or receiving systemic immunosuppression were excluded from the trial. Peripheral blood for TCR sequencing was drawn from every dose cohort at baseline, at cycle 4 day 1 and at cycle 7 day 1. The samples were drawn from a first-in-human, open-label, multicenter phase I dose-escalation trial of ivuxolimab. Adults with locally advanced or metastatic melanoma, renal cell, hepatocellular, or head and neck squamous cell carcinoma were enrolled in the trial. Before TCR sequencing, CD4+ T cells and CD8+ T cells from peripheral blood were sorted into separate populations. Genomic DNA was extracted from sorted cells for sequencing of the TCRbeta CDR3 region. The immunoSEQ Assay was used to sequence the TCRbeta CDR3 regions. In TCRdb, the immuneACCESS table is reduced to in-frame sequences with V and J assigned. These tables do not hold every clone; where another copy was compared, an unresolved V gene accounts for under half, and the others remain unexplained. Within this sample are about 80,000 clones, with about 83% of them counted one time only. The ten largest clones capture 25% of the sample.

Between the V and J ends, shortened by 0 bases and 5 bases respectively, the junction contains 12 bases. From the cysteine through the phenylalanine, the CDR3 covers 15 amino acids. Only CDR3 DNA is held: 45 bases, read in frame from base 1. CDR1 and CDR2, per the germline V gene, are KGHSH and LQKENI. As concerns this clone: Its antigen is still unknown. Per-base qualities were not stored, and no clone one base away is much larger.

The input for sequencing was CD4+ or CD8+ T cells sorted from blood, taken in a trial of the OX40 agonist ivuxolimab. The chain joins TRBV18 to TRBJ2-3; the D segment could be TRBD1, given 6 matching bases. The TCR sequence derives from an adult with an advanced solid tumor such as melanoma, head and neck, liver or kidney cancer. DNA sequence: TGTGCCAGCTCACCACCGCAGGGGCAAGGAGATACGCAGTATTTT. It is translated as CASSPPQGQGDTQYF. With all but the CDR3 taken from the reference TRBV18 and TRBJ2-3 genes, the full variable domain is: NAGVMQNPRHLVRRRGQEARLRCSPMKGHSHVYWYRQLPEEGLKFMVYLQKENIIDESGMPKERFSAEFPKEGPSILRIQQVVRGDSAAYFCASSPPQGQGDTQYFGPGTRLTVL.